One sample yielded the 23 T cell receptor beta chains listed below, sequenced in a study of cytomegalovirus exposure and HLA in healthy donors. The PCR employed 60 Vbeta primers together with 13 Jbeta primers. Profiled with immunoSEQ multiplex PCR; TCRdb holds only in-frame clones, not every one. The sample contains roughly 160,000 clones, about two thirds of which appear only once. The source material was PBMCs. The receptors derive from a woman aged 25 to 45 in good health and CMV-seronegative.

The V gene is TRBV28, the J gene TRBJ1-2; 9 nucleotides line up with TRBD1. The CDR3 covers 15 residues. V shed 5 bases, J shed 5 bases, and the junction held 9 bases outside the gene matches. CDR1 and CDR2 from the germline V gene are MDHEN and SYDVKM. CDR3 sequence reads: CASSNRDRVWYGYTF. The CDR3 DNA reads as TGTGCCAGCAGTAACCGGGACAGGGTGTGGTATGGCTACACCTTC.

CDR3 DNA sequence: TGCGCCAGCTCCCCCTCGGGTGAGGGTACTGAAGCTTTCTTT. Amino acids: CASSPSGEGTEAFF. The chain recombines TRBV5-1 with TRBJ1-1; D remains unclear. With 7 bases removed from V and 5 bases from J, the gap between germline ends came to 18 bases. There are 14 residues in the CDR3. Germline CDR1 is SGHRS and CDR2 is YFSETQ. The complete variable domain, with remaining parts taken from reference TRBV5-1 and TRBJ1-1, reads KAGVTQTPRYLIKTRGQQVTLSCSPISGHRSVSWYQQTPGQGLQFLFEYFSETQRNKGNFPGRFSGRQFSNSRSEMNVSTLELGDSALYLCASSPSGEGTEAFFGQGTRLTVV.

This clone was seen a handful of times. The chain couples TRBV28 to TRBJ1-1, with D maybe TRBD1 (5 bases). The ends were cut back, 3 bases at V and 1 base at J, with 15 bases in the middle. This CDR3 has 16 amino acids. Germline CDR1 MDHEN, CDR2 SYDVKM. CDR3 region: CASSFPAGAGNTEAFF. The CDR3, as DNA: TGTGCCAGCAGTTTTCCGGCTGGGGCAGGGAACACTGAAGCTTTCTTT.

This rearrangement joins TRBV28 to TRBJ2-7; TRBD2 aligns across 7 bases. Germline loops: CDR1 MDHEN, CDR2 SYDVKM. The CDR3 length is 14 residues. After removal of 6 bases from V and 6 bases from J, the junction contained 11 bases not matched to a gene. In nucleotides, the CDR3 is TGTGCCAGCAGACCTGGGGGGAGGGTGGGCGAGCAGTACTTC. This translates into CASRPGGRVGEQYF.

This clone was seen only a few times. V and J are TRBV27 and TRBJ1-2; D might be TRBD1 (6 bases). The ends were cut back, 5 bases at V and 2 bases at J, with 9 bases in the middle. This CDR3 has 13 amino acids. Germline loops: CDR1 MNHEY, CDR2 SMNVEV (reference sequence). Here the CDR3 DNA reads TGTGCCAGCAGTCAACAGGGCAACTATGGCTACACCTTC. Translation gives CASSQQGNYGYTF.

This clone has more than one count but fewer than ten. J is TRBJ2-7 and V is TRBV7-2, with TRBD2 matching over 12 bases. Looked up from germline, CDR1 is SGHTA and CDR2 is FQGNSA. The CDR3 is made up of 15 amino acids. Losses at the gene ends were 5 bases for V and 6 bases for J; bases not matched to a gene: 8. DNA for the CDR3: TGTGCCAGCAGCCCCGCGGGACTAGCGGGTGCCGAGCAGTACTTC. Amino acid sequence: CASSPAGLAGAEQYF.

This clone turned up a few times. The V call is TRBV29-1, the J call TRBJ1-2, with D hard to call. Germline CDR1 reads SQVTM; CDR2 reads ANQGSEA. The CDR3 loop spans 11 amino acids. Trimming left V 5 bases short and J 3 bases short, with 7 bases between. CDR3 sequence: CSVTGDYGYTF. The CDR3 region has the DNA TGCAGCGTTACCGGGGACTATGGCTACACCTTC.

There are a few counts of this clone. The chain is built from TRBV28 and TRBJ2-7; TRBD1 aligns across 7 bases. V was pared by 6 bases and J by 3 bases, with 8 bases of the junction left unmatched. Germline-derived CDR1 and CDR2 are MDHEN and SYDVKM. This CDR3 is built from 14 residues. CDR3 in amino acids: CASRSDRDHYEQYF. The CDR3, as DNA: TGTGCCAGCAGATCAGACAGGGACCACTACGAGCAGTACTTC.

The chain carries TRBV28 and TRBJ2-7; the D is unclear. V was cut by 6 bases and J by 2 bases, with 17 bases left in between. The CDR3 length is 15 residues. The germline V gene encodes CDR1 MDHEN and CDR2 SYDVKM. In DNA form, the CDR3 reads TGTGCCAGCAGATCCTACCCGACACCCACCTACGAGCAGTACTTC. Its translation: CASRSYPTPTYEQYF. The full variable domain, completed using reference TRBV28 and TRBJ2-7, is DVKVTQSSRYLVKRTGEKVFLECVQDMDHENMFWYRQDPGLGLRLIYFSYDVKMKEKGDIPEGYSVSREKKERFSLILESASTNQTSMYLCASRSYPTPTYEQYFGPGTRLTVT.

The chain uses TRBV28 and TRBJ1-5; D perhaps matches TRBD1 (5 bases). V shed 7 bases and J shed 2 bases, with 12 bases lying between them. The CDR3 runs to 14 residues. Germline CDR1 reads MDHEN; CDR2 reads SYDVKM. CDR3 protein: CASIGGGGNQPQHF. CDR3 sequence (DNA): TGTGCCAGCATTGGGGGGGGAGGCAATCAGCCCCAGCATTTT.

CDR3 nucleotide sequence: TGTGCCAGCAGTTTATCGGAGGGTTTCACTGAAGCTTTCTTT. Protein product: CASSLSEGFTEAFF. The rearrangement joins TRBV27 to TRBJ1-1; D is uncertain. CDR1 and CDR2 from the germline V gene are MNHEY and SMNVEV (reference sequence). CDR3 length equals 14 residues. Trimming pared 0 bases from V and 4 bases from J, leaving 9 bases between.

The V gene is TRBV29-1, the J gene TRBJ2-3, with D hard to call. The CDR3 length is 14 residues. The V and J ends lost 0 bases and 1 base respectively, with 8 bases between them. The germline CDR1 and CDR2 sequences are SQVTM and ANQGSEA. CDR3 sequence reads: CSVEDWRGTDTQYF. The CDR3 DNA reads TGCAGCGTTGAAGATTGGAGAGGCACAGATACGCAGTATTTT.

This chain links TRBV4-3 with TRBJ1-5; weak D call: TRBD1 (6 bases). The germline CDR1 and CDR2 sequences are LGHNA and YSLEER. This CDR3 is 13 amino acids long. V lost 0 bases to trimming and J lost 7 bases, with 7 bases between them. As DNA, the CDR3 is TGCGCCAGCAGCCAAGAGAGGGGGCAGCCCCAGCATTTT. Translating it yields CASSQERGQPQHF.

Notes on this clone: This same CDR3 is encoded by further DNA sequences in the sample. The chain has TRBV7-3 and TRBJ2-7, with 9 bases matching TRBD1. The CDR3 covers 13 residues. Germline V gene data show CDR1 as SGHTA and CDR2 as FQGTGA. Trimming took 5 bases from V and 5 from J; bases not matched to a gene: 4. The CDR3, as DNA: TGTGCCAGCAGCCGCACAGGGGGCAACGAGCAGTACTTC. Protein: CASSRTGGNEQYF.

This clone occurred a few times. The CDR3 bases are TGTGCCAGCAGCCAAGGGGGTCTCTACGAGCAGTACTTC. Translated: CASSQGGLYEQYF. This rearrangement joins TRBV6-6 to TRBJ2-7; weak D call: TRBD1 (6 bases). CDR1 is MNHNY, CDR2 SVGAGI, per germline (reference sequence). The CDR3 sequence is 13 residues long. Trimming removed 6 bases from V and 3 bases from J, with 12 bases in between.

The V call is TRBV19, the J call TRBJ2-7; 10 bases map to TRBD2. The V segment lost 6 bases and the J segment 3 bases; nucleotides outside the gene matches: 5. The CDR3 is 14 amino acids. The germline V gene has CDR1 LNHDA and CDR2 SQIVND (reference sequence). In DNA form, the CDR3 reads TGTGCCAGTAGCAGGACTAGCGGAAACTACGAGCAGTACTTC. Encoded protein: CASSRTSGNYEQYF.

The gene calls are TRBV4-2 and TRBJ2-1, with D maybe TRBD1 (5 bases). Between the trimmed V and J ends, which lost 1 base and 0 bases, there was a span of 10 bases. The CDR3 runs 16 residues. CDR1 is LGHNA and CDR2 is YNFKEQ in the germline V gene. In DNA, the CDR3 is TGTGCCAGCAGCCAAGTTATGGACATCTCCTACAATGAGCAGTTCTTC. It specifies CASSQVMDISYNEQFF.

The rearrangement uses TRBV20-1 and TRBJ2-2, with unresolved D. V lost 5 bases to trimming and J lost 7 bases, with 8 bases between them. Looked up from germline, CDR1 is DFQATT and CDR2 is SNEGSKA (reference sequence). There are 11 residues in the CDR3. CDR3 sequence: CSARVSGELFF. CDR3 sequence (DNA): TGCAGTGCTCGAGTGAGCGGGGAGCTGTTTTTT.

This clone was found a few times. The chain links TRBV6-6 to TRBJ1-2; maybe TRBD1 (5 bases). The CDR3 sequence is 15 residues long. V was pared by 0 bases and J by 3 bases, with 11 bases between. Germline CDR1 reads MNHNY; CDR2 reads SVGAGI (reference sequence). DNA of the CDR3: TGTGCCAGCAGTTACTCGCGGGGGGACGACTATGGCTACACCTTC. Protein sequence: CASSYSRGDDYGYTF.

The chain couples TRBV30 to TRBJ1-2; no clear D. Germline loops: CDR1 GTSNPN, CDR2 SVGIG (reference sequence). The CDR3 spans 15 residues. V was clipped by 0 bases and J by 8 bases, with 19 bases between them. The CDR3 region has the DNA TGTGCCTGGAGTGTAGCCGGCAGCCAAGTAGCCGGCTACACCTTC. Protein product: CAWSVAGSQVAGYTF.

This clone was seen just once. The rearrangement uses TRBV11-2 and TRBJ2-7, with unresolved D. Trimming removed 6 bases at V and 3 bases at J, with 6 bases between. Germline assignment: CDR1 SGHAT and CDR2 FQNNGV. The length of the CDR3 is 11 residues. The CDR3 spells CASSRLYEQYF. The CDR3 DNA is TGTGCCAGCAGTCGTCTCTACGAGCAGTACTTC.

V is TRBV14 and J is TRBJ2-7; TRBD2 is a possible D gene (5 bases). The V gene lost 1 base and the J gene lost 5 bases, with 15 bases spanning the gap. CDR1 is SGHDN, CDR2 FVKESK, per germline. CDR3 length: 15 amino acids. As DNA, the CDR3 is TGTGCCAGCAGCCAAGGTGGTTTCGGAGCGGACGAGCAGTACTTC. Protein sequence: CASSQGGFGADEQYF.

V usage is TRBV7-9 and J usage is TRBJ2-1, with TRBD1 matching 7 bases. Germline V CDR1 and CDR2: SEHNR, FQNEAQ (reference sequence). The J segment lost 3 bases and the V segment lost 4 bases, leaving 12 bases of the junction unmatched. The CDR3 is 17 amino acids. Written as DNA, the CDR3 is TGTGCCAGCAGCTCTATTCATACAGGGGCTGACTACAATGAGCAGTTCTTC. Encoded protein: CASSSIHTGADYNEQFF.